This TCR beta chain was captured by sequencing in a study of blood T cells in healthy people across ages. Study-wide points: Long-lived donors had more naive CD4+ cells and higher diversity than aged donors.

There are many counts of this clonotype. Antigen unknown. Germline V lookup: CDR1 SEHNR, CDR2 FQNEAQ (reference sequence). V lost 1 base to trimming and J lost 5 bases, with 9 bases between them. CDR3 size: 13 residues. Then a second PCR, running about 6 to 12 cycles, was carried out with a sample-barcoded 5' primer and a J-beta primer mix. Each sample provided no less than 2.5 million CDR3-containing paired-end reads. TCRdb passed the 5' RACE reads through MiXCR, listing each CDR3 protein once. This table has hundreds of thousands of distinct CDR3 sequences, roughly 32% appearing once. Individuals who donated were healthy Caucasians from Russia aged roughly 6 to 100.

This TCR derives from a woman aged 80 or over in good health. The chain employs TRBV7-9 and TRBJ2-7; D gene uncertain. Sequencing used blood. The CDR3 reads CASSLGGSDEQYF. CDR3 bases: TGTGCCAGCAGCTTAGGGGGTTCCGACGAGCAGTACTTC.